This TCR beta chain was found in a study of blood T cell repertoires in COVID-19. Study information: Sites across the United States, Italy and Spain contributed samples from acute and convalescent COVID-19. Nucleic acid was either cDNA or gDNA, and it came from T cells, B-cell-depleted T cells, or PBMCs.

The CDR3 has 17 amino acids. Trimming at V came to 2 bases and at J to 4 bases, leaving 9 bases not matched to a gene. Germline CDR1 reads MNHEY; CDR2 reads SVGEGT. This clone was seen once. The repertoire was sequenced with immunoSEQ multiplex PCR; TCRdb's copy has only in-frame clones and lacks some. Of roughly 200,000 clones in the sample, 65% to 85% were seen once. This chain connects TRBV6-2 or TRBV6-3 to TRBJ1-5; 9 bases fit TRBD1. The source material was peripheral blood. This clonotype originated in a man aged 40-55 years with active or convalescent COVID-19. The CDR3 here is CASSYPTGGAGNQPQHF. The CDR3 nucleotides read TGTGCCAGCAGTTACCCCACAGGGGGCGCAGGAAATCAGCCCCAGCATTTT.